This T cell receptor (beta chain) was sequenced in a study of blood T cell repertoires in COVID-19. Only in-frame clones appear in the TCRdb table, and some are missing; sequencing was by immunoSEQ multiplex PCR. This table holds around 250,000 clones, around 84% found once. This clone was seen only once. CDR3 size: 14 residues. CDR1 is LNHDA, CDR2 SQIVND, per germline (reference sequence). The V end lost 0 bases, the J end lost 6 bases, and 6 bases lay between the germline ends. This chain joins TRBV19 and TRBJ1-6, with D perhaps TRBD1 (6 bases). Sequenced input: PBMCs or T cells enriched from blood (not recorded which). The receptor was isolated from a man aged 30 to 39 with acute COVID-19. The CDR3: CASSIDRGNSPLHF. DNA of the CDR3: TGTGCCAGTAGTATAGACAGGGGTAATTCACCCCTCCACTTT.